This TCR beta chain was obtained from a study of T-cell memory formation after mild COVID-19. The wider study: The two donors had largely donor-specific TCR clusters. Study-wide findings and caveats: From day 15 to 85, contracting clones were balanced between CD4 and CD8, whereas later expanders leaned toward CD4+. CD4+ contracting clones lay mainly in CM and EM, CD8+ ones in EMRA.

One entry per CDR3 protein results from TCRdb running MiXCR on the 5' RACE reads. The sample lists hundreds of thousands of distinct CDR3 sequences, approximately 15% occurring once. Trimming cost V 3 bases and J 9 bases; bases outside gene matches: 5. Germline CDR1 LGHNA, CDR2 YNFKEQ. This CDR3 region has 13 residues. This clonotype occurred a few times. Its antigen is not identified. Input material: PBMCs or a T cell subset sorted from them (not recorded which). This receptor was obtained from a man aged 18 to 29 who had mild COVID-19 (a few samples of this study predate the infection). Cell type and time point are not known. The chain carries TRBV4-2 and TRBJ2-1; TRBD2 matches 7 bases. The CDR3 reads CASSHGGEGEQFF. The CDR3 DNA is TGTGCCAGCAGCCATGGCGGGGAGGGTGAGCAGTTCTTC.